A single sample is the source of the 9 T cell receptor beta chains below, sequenced in a study of blood T cell repertoires in COVID-19. Produced via immunoSEQ multiplex PCR; TCRdb's table is partial and in-frame only. This sample has about 300,000 clones, with over 75% found just once. Sequences were obtained from PBMCs or T cells enriched from blood (not recorded which). The receptors were sampled from a man aged 25 to 40 who had recovered from COVID-19.

This clone was seen more than once but under ten times. This chain uses TRBV7-9 with TRBJ2-2; 8 bases agree with TRBD2. This CDR3 has 14 residues. Germline V gene data show CDR1 as SEHNR and CDR2 as FQNEAQ (reference sequence). Germline trimming cut 5 bases from V and 4 bases from J; bases unmatched to any gene: 3. CDR3 bases: TGTGCCAGCAGCCGGGGGGGCGGCACCGGGGAGCTGTTTTTT. Translating it yields CASSRGGGTGELFF. Combining the CDR3 with reference TRBV7-9 and TRBJ2-2 gives the whole variable domain DTGVSQNPRHKITKRGQNVTFRCDPISEHNRLYWYRQTLGQGPEFLTYFQNEAQLEKSRLLSDRFSAERPKGSFSTLEIQRTEQGDSAMYLCASSRGGGTGELFFGEGSRLTVL.

The chain recombines TRBV5-1 with TRBJ2-1; maybe TRBD1 (6 bases). This CDR3 is built from 15 residues. V was pared by 4 bases and J by 0 bases, with 11 bases between. Germline values: CDR1 SGHRS, CDR2 YFSETQ. In DNA, the CDR3 is TGCGCCAGCAGCGAGGACAGAAGCTCCTACAATGAGCAGTTCTTC. Its translation: CASSEDRSSYNEQFF.

This rearrangement joins TRBV2 to TRBJ2-3; 7 bases fit TRBD2. The CDR3 has 14 residues. CDR1 is SNHLY, CDR2 FYNNEI, per germline. V lost 8 bases, J lost 0 bases, and 5 bases stayed unmatched. For the CDR3, the DNA is TGTGCCAGCCTAGCGGAGACTAGCACAGATACGCAGTATTTT. It encodes CASLAETSTDTQYF.

The chain uses TRBV6-5 and TRBJ1-2, with a possible D match to TRBD1 (5 bases). Germline lookup yields CDR1 MNHEY and CDR2 SVGAGI. The V gene lost 3 bases and the J gene lost 2 bases, with 7 bases spanning the gap. The CDR3 covers 13 residues. The CDR3 spells CASSYSGNYGYTF. The CDR3 coding sequence is TGTGCCAGCAGTTATTCAGGGAACTATGGCTACACCTTC.

The rearrangement links TRBV5-1 to TRBJ2-5, with a tentative D call TRBD1 (6 bases). Trimming took 4 bases from V and 4 from J, leaving 14 bases between them. Germline V gene lookup returns CDR1 SGHRS and CDR2 YFSETQ. CDR3 length: 14 residues. The CDR3 spells CASSVQGWSETQYF. CDR3 bases: TGCGCCAGCAGCGTACAGGGTTGGTCAGAGACCCAGTACTTC. Supplemented by reference TRBV5-1 and TRBJ2-5, the full variable domain reads KAGVTQTPRYLIKTRGQQVTLSCSPISGHRSVSWYQQTPGQGLQFLFEYFSETQRNKGNFPGRFSGRQFSNSRSEMNVSTLELGDSALYLCASSVQGWSETQYFGPGTRLLVL.

J is TRBJ1-2 and V is TRBV6-1; the D gene is possibly TRBD1 (6 bases). CDR1 and CDR2 (germline): MNHNS, SASEGT. The CDR3 consists of 15 residues. V was trimmed by 3 bases and J by 5 bases, leaving 16 bases between them. The CDR3 is CASSDGGLTFYGYTF. CDR3 sequence (DNA): TGTGCCAGCAGTGACGGGGGGCTCACTTTTTATGGCTACACCTTC.

V and J are TRBV6-5 and TRBJ2-7; 10 nucleotides align to TRBD1. The germline V gene has CDR1 MNHEY and CDR2 SVGAGI. V lost 8 bases, J lost 5 bases, and 6 bases stayed unmatched. CDR3 size: 13 residues. CDR3: CASWRDRGHEQYF. CDR3 sequence (DNA): TGTGCCAGCTGGCGGGACAGGGGCCACGAGCAGTACTTC.

The chain carries TRBV5-1 and TRBJ1-6; 11 nucleotides match TRBD1. The CDR3 is 15 amino acids. V was pared by 5 bases and J by 7 bases, with 5 bases of the junction left unmatched. Per the germline V gene, CDR1 is SGHRS and CDR2 is YFSETQ. The CDR3 loop reads CASRAGQGANSPLHF. In nucleotides, the CDR3 is TGCGCCAGCAGAGCCGGACAGGGGGCGAATTCACCCCTCCACTTT.

The genes are TRBV7-2 and TRBJ2-7; 12 bases line up with TRBD1. V trimming: 0 bases; J trimming: 4 bases; junction bases outside the gene matches: 10. The CDR3 runs to 18 residues. Germline CDR1 SGHTA, CDR2 FQGNSA. The CDR3 loop is CASSLALHAGQGAYEQYF. The DNA for the CDR3 is TGTGCCAGCAGCTTAGCGCTTCATGCGGGACAGGGGGCGTACGAGCAGTACTTC.